This TCR beta chain emerged from a study of cytomegalovirus exposure and HLA in healthy donors. The PCR used 60 Vbeta and 13 Jbeta primers. Measured with immunoSEQ multiplex PCR; TCRdb has only the in-frame clones, and not every one. Here the sample spans approximately 120,000 clones, roughly 74% being singletons. This clone has only a few counts. Per germline, CDR1 SQVTM and CDR2 ANQGSEA. V shed 6 bases and J shed 2 bases, with 13 bases lying between them. The CDR3 consists of 13 residues. The sample taken for sequencing was PBMCs. The sequence derives from a woman in her forties or fifties in good health and CMV-seropositive. This chain uses TRBV29-1 with TRBJ1-2; D remains unclear. This chain's CDR3 is CSVPTGINYGYTF. DNA of the CDR3: TGCAGCGTACCGACGGGGATCAACTATGGCTACACCTTC.